The rows below give T cell receptor beta chains drawn from one sample of a study of neurological immune-mediated disorders. TCRdb re-called the 5' RACE reads through MiXCR, storing one row per CDR3 protein. The data contain 35,000 to 40,000 distinct CDR3 sequences, approximately 10% of them seen just once; the ten biggest clones take up about 3.9%. The sample taken for sequencing was CD4+ T cells from blood. Every receptor here comes from a woman aged 30 to 39 with HTLV-1-associated myelopathy (HAM/TSP). CDR3s include the opening cysteine and the closing phenylalanine or tryptophan.

J gene	V gene	CDR3 length	CDR3 protein
TRBJ1-6	TRBV7-2	17	CASSSSSTGAPISPLHF
TRBJ2-1	TRBV25-1	14	CASSVAGDYNEQFF
TRBJ2-2	TRBV27	19	CASSPIPKVVRGFTGELFF
TRBJ2-2	TRBV6-5	16	CASIYSRATASGELFF
TRBJ2-5	TRBV20-1	13	CSARGGATETQYF
TRBJ1-2	TRBV14	16	CASSHINQGNGYGYTF
TRBJ2-2	TRBV19	16	CASSKPRVYDTGELFF
TRBJ2-7	TRBV5-1	17	CASTLDVSDYGAYEQYF
TRBJ2-7	TRBV12-3/TRBV12-4	14	CASSPPDRVYEQYF
TRBJ2-6	TRBV5-1	18	CASSSARGGQSGANVLTF
TRBJ2-1	TRBV5-1	15	CASSSMAGGGHEQFF
TRBJ2-3	TRBV5-1	13	CASSLDFTDTQYF
TRBJ2-6	TRBV9	18	CASSAPGTANTGANVLTF
TRBJ2-7	TRBV20-1	15	CSATRTSGGPYEQYF
TRBJ2-3	TRBV20-1	15	CSARDQAELPDTQYF
TRBJ2-2	TRBV12-3/TRBV12-4	15	CASSFARGRTGELFF
TRBJ1-2	TRBV12-3/TRBV12-4	17	CASSLRQGARFGYGYTF
TRBJ1-5	TRBV5-1	14	CATSRGPEDQPQHF
TRBJ2-7	TRBV20-1	13	CSARSSGAYEQYF
TRBJ1-1	TRBV20-1	14	CSASRDRENTEAFF
TRBJ2-7	TRBV6-2/TRBV6-3	14	CASKGQDPLYEQYF
TRBJ1-1	TRBV6-5	16	CASSKTGVLANTEAFF
TRBJ1-1	TRBV5-1	16	CASSLEGGARGTEAFF
TRBJ2-3	TRBV10-3	17	CAISGGRTSGGADTQYF